These T cell receptor beta chains were read from a single sample in a study of HIV-infected patients and healthy controls. One entry per CDR3 protein, called by TCRdb with MiXCR from the 5' RACE reads. The data contain over 5,000 distinct CDR3 sequences, 20% to 25% of them singletons. The specimen was blood, collected during antiretroviral therapy. These receptors were collected from an adult with HIV infection. Both conserved end residues are part of each CDR3. The D gene is left open where the match is weak. Clone size appears in some rows only: once, few, many, or a class for an expanded clone.

TGCGCCAGCAGTGAGACACCTTTAAACGAGCAGTACTTC	CASSETPLNEQYF	TRBV5-1	13	TRBJ2-7	medium-sized	.
TGCGCCAGCAATGAGGGCTTTAACACAGATACGCAGTATTTT	CASNEGFNTDTQYF	TRBV5-1	14	TRBJ2-3	medium-sized	.
TGTGCCAGCAGCCATGACTCAGAAATGACTGAAGCTTTCTTT	CASSHDSEMTEAFF	TRBV4-2	14	TRBJ1-1	.	.
TGTGCCAGCAGCTTAGGGGGGGTTGTTCAGCCCCAGCATTTT	CASSLGGVVQPQHF	TRBV7-9	14	TRBJ1-5	medium-sized	.
TGTGCCAGTAGTATAATCCACAGGGGTGAGCAGTTCTTC	CASSIIHRGEQFF	TRBV19	13	TRBJ2-1	once	TRBD1
TGTGCCAGTAGTATCCTCGGAACTAACTATGGCTACACCTTC	CASSILGTNYGYTF	TRBV19	14	TRBJ1-2	many	.
TGTGCCAGCAGCCTAGCCCCCCAAGCCAAAAACATTCAGTACTTC	CASSLAPQAKNIQYF	TRBV6-1	15	TRBJ2-4	many	.
TGTGCCAGCAGCTTAGGGGTCGGGGAGCTGTTTTTT	CASSLGVGELFF	TRBV7-3	12	TRBJ2-2	few	.
TGCAGCGTTGTCGACAGATCTAGAAACACCATATATTTT	CSVVDRSRNTIYF	TRBV29-1	13	TRBJ1-3	.	.
TGTGCCAGCAGTTTCCTGACAGGGGGGGTCTACACCTTC	CASSFLTGGVYTF	TRBV12-3/TRBV12-4	13	TRBJ1-2	.	TRBD1
TGTGCCAGTAGTGGATCTAGCTTCAGGACAGATACGCAGTATTTT	CASSGSSFRTDTQYF	TRBV19	15	TRBJ2-3	medium-sized	.
TGTGCCAGCAGCTCCGCCCTCTCCCACGAGCAGTACTTC	CASSSALSHEQYF	TRBV5-4	13	TRBJ2-7	.	.
TGTGCCAGCAGCCAAGCCGGGACTAGCGTCGCCAAAAACATTCAGTACTTC	CASSQAGTSVAKNIQYF	TRBV4-2	17	TRBJ2-4	medium-sized	TRBD2
TGTGCCAGCAGCGTAGATCTCTCCGGGACAGACAATTCTAACTATGGCTACACCTTC	CASSVDLSGTDNSNYGYTF	TRBV9	19	TRBJ1-2	medium-sized	TRBD1
TGTGCCACCAGTGATTCCCGGCAACGAGGACACCGGCTTTGCGCTTTCTTT	CATSDSRQRGHRLCAFF	TRBV24-1	17	TRBJ1-1	many	.
TGTGCCAGCAGCTCTCTAGCGGCCGGGGAGCTGTTTTTT	CASSSLAAGELFF	TRBV7-3	13	TRBJ2-2	many	TRBD2
TGTGCCAGCAGCTTAGACCCTTCTGCAGATACGCAGTATTTT	CASSLDPSADTQYF	TRBV7-9	14	TRBJ2-3	many	.
TGTGCCAGCAGTGAGGAGCGGGGGGCTGTCACAGATACGCAGTATTTT	CASSEERGAVTDTQYF	TRBV6-1	16	TRBJ2-3	many	TRBD2
TGCGCCAGCAGCTTGGGCGGGCAGGGGCTGAACACTGAAGCTTTCTTT	CASSLGGQGLNTEAFF	TRBV5-1	16	TRBJ1-1	many	.
TGTGCCAGCAGCTTAAGAGGTCAGATCAATCAGCCCCAGCATTTT	CASSLRGQINQPQHF	TRBV7-2	15	TRBJ1-5	medium-sized	.
TGTGCCAGCAGGTACGACAGGGCCACCGATCACACCTTC	CASRYDRATDHTF	TRBV6-6	13	TRBJ1-2	many	TRBD1
TGTGCCAGCAGTCACTCGACTAGCGGGGGGGCTTTGCCGCAGTATTTT	CASSHSTSGGALPQYF	TRBV28	16	TRBJ2-3	medium-sized	TRBD2
TGTGCCAGCAGCCTTAAAACAGGGGGCCGGTTGAGCGAGCAGTTCTTC	CASSLKTGGRLSEQFF	TRBV6-5	16	TRBJ2-1	many	TRBD1
TGTGCCAGCAGTGATAGCAGCGGCCCCTCCCAGGTGACCCAGTACTTC	CASSDSSGPSQVTQYF	TRBV2	16	TRBJ2-5	medium-sized	.
TGCGCCAGCAGCTTTTGGACAGGGGGTTTAGCCAAAAACATTCAGTACTTC	CASSFWTGGLAKNIQYF	TRBV5-1	17	TRBJ2-4	few	TRBD1
TGTGCCGGCGAGAGGGACCCCACAGATACGCAGTATTTT	CAGERDPTDTQYF	TRBV6-1	13	TRBJ2-3	few	.
TGTGCCAGCAGCAAGGGACTAACCCTAGCCAAAAACATTCAGTACTTC	CASSKGLTLAKNIQYF	TRBV7-2	16	TRBJ2-4	medium-sized	TRBD2
TGCGCCAGCAGCCCACGCGAGGGGCTTCACCCGTCCAATGAGCAGTTCTTC	CASSPREGLHPSNEQFF	TRBV4-1	17	TRBJ2-1	many	.
TGTGCCAGCAGCTTACAGGGGGCGGTCACCGGGGAGCTGTTTTTT	CASSLQGAVTGELFF	TRBV7-2	15	TRBJ2-2	medium-sized	TRBD1
TGCGCCAGCATCCAAGATGGACTAGCGGTCTACAATGAGCAGTTCTTC	CASIQDGLAVYNEQFF	TRBV4-1	16	TRBJ2-1	few	TRBD2
TGTGCCAGCAGCTTGGCGGGGGTTAATGAAAAACTGTTTTTT	CASSLAGVNEKLFF	TRBV5-6	14	TRBJ1-4	medium-sized	.
TGTGCCAGCAGTTTCGGGACCTACGAGCAGTACTTC	CASSFGTYEQYF	TRBV12-3/TRBV12-4	12	TRBJ2-7	medium-sized	.
TGCGCCAGCAGCCAAGACTGGAGGGCAGGGGATGACTATGGCTACACCTTC	CASSQDWRAGDDYGYTF	TRBV4-1	17	TRBJ1-2	medium-sized	.
TGTGCCAGCAGCTTACCAGGAGTAAATTCACCCCTCCACTTT	CASSLPGVNSPLHF	TRBV7-9	14	TRBJ1-6	many	.
TGCGCCAGCAGCCAATTTGGGGGACAGGGGGGTTACGAGCAGTACTTC	CASSQFGGQGGYEQYF	TRBV4-1	16	TRBJ2-7	many	TRBD1
TGCAGTGCTAGCTCTCCCGGTGGTGTCGTTGGCTACACCTTC	CSASSPGGVVGYTF	TRBV20-1	14	TRBJ1-2	medium-sized	.
TGTGCCAGTAGTATAGTTGGGCTGGGGGGCATCGACAATGAGCAGTTCTTC	CASSIVGLGGIDNEQFF	TRBV19	17	TRBJ2-1	.	.
TGTGCCAGCTCACCGCAGGGTGGGAGGACTGAAGCTTTCTTT	CASSPQGGRTEAFF	TRBV18	14	TRBJ1-1	.	.
TGTGCCAGCAGCCCCCGGCTAGCGGGGATCTTCGAGCAGTACTTC	CASSPRLAGIFEQYF	TRBV12-3/TRBV12-4	15	TRBJ2-7	many	TRBD2
TGTGCCAGCAGCTCACGACAGAGTGATCAGCCCCAGCATTTT	CASSSRQSDQPQHF	TRBV7-2	14	TRBJ1-5	medium-sized	.
TGTGCCAGCACCCTGGCGATGGACTCTGGGGCCAACGTCCTGACTTTC	CASTLAMDSGANVLTF	TRBV5-6	16	TRBJ2-6	many	.